This paragraph reports one TCR beta chain. The antigen remains undetermined. The data are from a study of shared clonotypes between healthy human individuals. Study-level results: Four donors shared approximately 5% of their naive CD4 clonotypes.

Every subset's genomic DNA went evenly onto several immunoSEQ plates. The repertoire was sequenced with immunoSEQ multiplex PCR; TCRdb's copy has only in-frame clones and lacks some. The table records about 1.1 million clones, more than 75% of them present only once. Germline V CDR1 and CDR2: SGHRS, YFSETQ. CDR3 length: 19 residues. V gave up 1 base and J gave up 4 bases; unmatched junction bases: 18. Material: memory CD4+ T cells from PBMCs. As for subset: CD45RA-negative fraction. The receptor's source is a man between 18 and 29 years old in good health. Some clones in this sample may be carry-over from other donors' samples. V gene TRBV5-1 combines with J gene TRBJ2-7; 9 bases fit TRBD2. CDR3 bases: TGCGCCAGCAGCTTGAGCCCTCGGGCTAGCGGGGCGTTTATTTACGAGCAGTACTTC. It codes for CASSLSPRASGAFIYEQYF. The entire variable domain, with the rest obtained from reference TRBV5-1 and TRBJ2-7, is as follows: KAGVTQTPRYLIKTRGQQVTLSCSPISGHRSVSWYQQTPGQGLQFLFEYFSETQRNKGNFPGRFSGRQFSNSRSEMNVSTLELGDSALYLCASSLSPRASGAFIYEQYFGPGTRLTVT.